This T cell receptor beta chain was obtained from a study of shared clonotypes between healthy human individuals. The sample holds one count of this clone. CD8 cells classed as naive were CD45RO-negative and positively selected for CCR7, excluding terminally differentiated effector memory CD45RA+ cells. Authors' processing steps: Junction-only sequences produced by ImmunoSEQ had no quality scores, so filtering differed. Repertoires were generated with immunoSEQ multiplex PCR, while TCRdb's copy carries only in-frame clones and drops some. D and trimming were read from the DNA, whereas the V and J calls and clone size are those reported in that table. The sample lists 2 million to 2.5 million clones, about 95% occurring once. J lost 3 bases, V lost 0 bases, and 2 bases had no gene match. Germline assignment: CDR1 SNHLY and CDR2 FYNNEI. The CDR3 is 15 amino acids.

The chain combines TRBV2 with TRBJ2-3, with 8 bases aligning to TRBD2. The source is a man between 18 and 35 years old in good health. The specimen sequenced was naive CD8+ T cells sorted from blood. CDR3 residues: CASSEASGTTDTQYF. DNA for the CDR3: TGTGCCAGCAGTGAAGCTAGCGGGACAACAGATACGCAGTATTTT.